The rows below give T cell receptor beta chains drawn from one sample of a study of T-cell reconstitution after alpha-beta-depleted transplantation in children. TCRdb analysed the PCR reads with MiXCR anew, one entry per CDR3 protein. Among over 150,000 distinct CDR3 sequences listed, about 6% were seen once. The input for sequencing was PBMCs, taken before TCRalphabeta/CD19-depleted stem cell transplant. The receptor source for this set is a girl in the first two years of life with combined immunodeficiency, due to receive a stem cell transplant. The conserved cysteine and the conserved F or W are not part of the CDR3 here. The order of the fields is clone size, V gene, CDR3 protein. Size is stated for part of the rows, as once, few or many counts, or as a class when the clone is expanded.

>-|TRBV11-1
ASSLVPGLAVEQY
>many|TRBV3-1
ASSQWTGEANYGYT
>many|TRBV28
ASSRGQVQF
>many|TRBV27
ASSLQGSGYEQY
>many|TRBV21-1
ASSKEEGPFLKQY
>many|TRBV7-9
ASSFWDRLNTGELF
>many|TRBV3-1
ASSQDLASYNEQF
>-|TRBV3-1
ASCPIHRPNTTNEKLF
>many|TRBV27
ASTSRQGYEQY
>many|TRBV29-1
SVDYGRPAGGDTQY
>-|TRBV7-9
ASSLRPFTDTQY
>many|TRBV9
ASSAGQGTTYEQY
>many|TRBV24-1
ATSPDGDEQF
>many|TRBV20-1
SAPVWRRTDTQY
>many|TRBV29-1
SVSPAGYTDTQY
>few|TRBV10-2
ASSEWSGGLN
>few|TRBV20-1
SASDGGNYGYT
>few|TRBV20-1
SARQPGTGPLNTEAF
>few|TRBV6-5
ASSYSGHPYEQY
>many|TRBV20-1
SPLKQNGYT
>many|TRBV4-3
ASSQVMGGSAEAF
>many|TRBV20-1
SASRDEDNYGYT
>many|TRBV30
AWSVLGNEQY
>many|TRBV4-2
ASSQESGQARYGYT
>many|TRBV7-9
ASSLSDETGQQF
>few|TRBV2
ASSRFTGVASSGANVLT
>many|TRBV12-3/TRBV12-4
ASSLLSQLYEQY
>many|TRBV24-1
ATSDVRSTDTQY
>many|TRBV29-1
SVDRGQFYFSTDTQY
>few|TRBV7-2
ASNEVGLADYEQY
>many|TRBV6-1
ASSETISSSYNEQF
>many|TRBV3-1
ASSRDGTSVEQY
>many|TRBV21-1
ASSKALPQDSQETQY
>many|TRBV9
ASSATRDNEKLF
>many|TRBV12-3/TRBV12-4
ASSLMAFNQPQH
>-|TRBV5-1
ASSWYRGQETQY
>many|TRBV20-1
SARQGANYGYT
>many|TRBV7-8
ASSYQRGGNNEQF
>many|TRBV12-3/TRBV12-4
ASSLPNLETQY
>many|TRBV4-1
ASSQPGLPTDTQY
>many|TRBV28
ASSRPQDLNTEAF
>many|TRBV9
ASSVEVAGELF
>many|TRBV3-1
ASSQIGTVISGANVLT
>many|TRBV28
ASSPYESEQY
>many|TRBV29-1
SVAGTAHEQY
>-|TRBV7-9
ASRAPGQPLNTEAF
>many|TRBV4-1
ASSQVGSITGELF
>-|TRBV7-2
ASSVDRDGTEAF
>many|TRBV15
ATSHKVPYEQY
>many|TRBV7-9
ASSEGHYNEQF
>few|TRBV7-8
ASSLGQVAKNIQY
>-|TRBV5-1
ASSLVPQGGYT